This TCR beta chain derives from a study of T cell responses to AZD1222 COVID-19 vaccine. Germline values: CDR1 SGHRS, CDR2 YFSETQ. J was trimmed by 0 bases and V by 4 bases; bases with no gene match: 4. The CDR3 loop spans 15 amino acids. Profiled with immunoSEQ multiplex PCR; TCRdb holds only in-frame clones, not every one. Of 35,000 to 50,000 clones listed, approximately 88% are singletons. This sequence originates from an adult who received the AZD1222 COVID-19 vaccine. The V call is TRBV5-1, the J call TRBJ2-1; the match to TRBD2 covers 7 bases. The specimen was peripheral blood, collected 28 days after the second AZD1222 dose. Written as DNA, the CDR3 is TGCGCCAGCAGCCTGGGAGGGGACTCCTACAATGAGCAGTTCTTC. This codes for CASSLGGDSYNEQFF. Complete variable domain (other parts from reference TRBV5-1 and TRBJ2-1): KAGVTQTPRYLIKTRGQQVTLSCSPISGHRSVSWYQQTPGQGLQFLFEYFSETQRNKGNFPGRFSGRQFSNSRSEMNVSTLELGDSALYLCASSLGGDSYNEQFFGPGTRLTVL.